This T cell receptor beta chain is from a study of shared clonotypes between healthy human individuals (dated by TCRdb to between 2020 and 2021). For the wider study: The cohort included three men and a couple of women between 18 and 49 years of age. For each donor, CD4 naive and CD4 memory were each given three plates, CD8 naive was given two plates, and CD8 memory was given one plate. To estimate repertoire size and how much clonotype sharing occurs between individuals, the study deeply sequenced the blood TCR repertoires of several healthy adults. To increase sequencing depth and limit assay-specific biases, different laboratories used diverse techniques to prepare libraries and sequence TCR repertoires. Per donor, leukapheresis produced somewhere between about 0.94 and 9 billion PBMCs.

On the study overall, not on this receptor specifically: The small number of donors limited the genetic and exposure-history diversity represented. Estimated clonotype richness was generally larger for naive than for memory subsets. Pairwise subsampling indicated that sequencing depth was expected to affect the degree of clonotype sharing among donors. Even with the large sequencing depth, rarefaction of the sorted-subset datasets indicated that sequencing was incomplete. Sampling was restricted to blood, and TCR repertoires in tissue are likely to differ from TCR repertoires in blood. Higher generation probabilities were observed for clonotypes shared by all four sorted-subset donors than for non-shared clonotypes. When several donors were compared, the shared fraction of clonotypes was around 5.1% for naive CD4, 3.5% for naive CD8, 2.3% for memory CD4, and 0.4% for memory CD8.

Using the deep immunoSEQ assay, TCR CDR3 regions were amplified from genomic DNA by multiplex PCR. Extracted genomic DNA from each cell subset was spread evenly across all wells of several immunoSEQ 96-well plates, with each plate serving as a replicate. For sorted subsets, each replicate PCR was loaded with approximately 200 ng genomic DNA, equivalent to about 30,000 T cell genomes. The purified libraries were quantified using a Qubit 3.0 fluorometer, sized with a Bioanalyzer 2100, and then quantified again using the KAPA Library Quantification kit. Each immunoSEQ 96-well plate was sequenced on its own single-read 150-cycle Illumina NextSeq 550 flow cell. The original pipeline was this. Because the immunoSEQ output held only junctional sequences and lacked quality scores, the filtering could not match the filtering applied to full-length reads. To assign V/J genes and CDR3, sequences were annotated against IMGT germline references using PyIR, a Python wrapper for IgBLAST v1.9. Reads were filtered out if the reads had weak V/J assignments (E-value above 1e-6), no CDR3, stop codons, out-of-frame junctions, or ambiguous translated residues. V3J clonotypes were defined as sequences sharing the same inferred V gene, J gene, and CDR3 amino acid sequence. The percentage overlap between two repertoires was calculated by dividing the number of shared unique clonotypes by the size of the smaller repertoire. Repertoire richness was assessed with RTK rarefaction, the Chao1 estimator, and Recon v2.1 estimates of unobserved clonotypes. OLGA was used to compute generation probabilities for all TCRbeta clonotypes that the gDNA method yielded from several donors. The immuneACCESS repertoire file appears here via TCRdb, limited to in-frame rearrangements. These files lack a portion of the clones; in checked studies, under half of the deficit traces to unresolved V genes, and the cause of the others is not known. V, J and clone size were drawn from that table, and D and trimming were deduced from the DNA. In this sample the table shows some 2,000,000 clones, about 94% of which occur a single time. 0.85% to 1.3% of the sample belongs to the ten largest clones.

Looking up the germline V gene yields CDR1 MGHRA and CDR2 YSYEKL. V is reduced by 0 bases and J by 4 bases, leaving a spacing of 12 bases between them. Inclusive of the bounding cysteine and phenylalanine, the CDR3 is 15 residues long. The sequence is cut down to CDR3 DNA, 45 bases in frame from base 1. CD8 naive samples consisted of CD45RO-negative cells that were positively selected for CCR7, yielding a CD45RA+CCR7+ population without TemRA cells. The donors were healthy, HIV-negative adults who had no recently reported acute infections or vaccinations. Every donor was a Caucasian adult residing in Nashville, Tennessee, USA. Blood was obtained by leukapheresis, after which PBMCs were separated by Ficoll-Histopaque density gradient centrifugation and cryopreserved in liquid nitrogen vapor phase. Purity and quantity of every magnetically sorted T cell population were checked by analytical flow cytometry. Each sorted fraction had its genomic DNA isolated and then quantified by UV absorbance on a Nanodrop 2000c.

As to this clone: The specificity of this receptor is unknown. No base quality values were provided; no much bigger clone lies one nucleotide off. The same CDR3 is also encoded by other DNA sequences in this sample.

The rearranged segments are TRBV4-1 and TRBJ1-1; confidence is insufficient to name the D gene. Source material: naive CD8+ T cells sorted from blood. The cell subset or site label, read with the paper, signifies: CD45RA+CCR7+. This receptor was taken from a man younger than 30 in good health. CDR3 loop: CASSQDRGLGTEAFF. The bases read TGCGCCAGCAGCCAAGATCGCGGGTTAGGCACTGAAGCTTTCTTT.